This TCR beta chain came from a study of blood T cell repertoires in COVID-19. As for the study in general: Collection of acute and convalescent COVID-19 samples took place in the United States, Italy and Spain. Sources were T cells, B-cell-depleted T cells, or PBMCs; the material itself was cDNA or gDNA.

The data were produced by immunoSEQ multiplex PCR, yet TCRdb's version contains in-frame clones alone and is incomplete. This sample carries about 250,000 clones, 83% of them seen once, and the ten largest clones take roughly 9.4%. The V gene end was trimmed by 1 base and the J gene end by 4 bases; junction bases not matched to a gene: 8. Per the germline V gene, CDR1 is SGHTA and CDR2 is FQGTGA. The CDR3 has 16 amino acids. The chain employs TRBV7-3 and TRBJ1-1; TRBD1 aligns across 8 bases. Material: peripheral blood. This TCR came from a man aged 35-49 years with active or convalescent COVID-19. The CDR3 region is CASSLSLLGTGTEAFF. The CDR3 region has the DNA TGTGCCAGCAGCTTAAGTTTACTGGGGACAGGCACTGAAGCTTTCTTT.